One and the same sample provided the 12 T cell receptor beta chains below, sequenced in a study of blood T cell repertoires in COVID-19. Only in-frame clones appear in the TCRdb table, and some are missing; sequencing was by immunoSEQ multiplex PCR. The sample yields tens of thousands of clones, more than 70% seen once. Sequencing input: peripheral blood. The receptors were gathered from a woman aged 50 to 65 with active or convalescent COVID-19.

The chain joins TRBV19 to TRBJ2-4, with 8 positions matching TRBD2. V lost 5 bases, J lost 0 bases, and 3 bases stayed unmatched. This CDR3 contains 15 residues. CDR1 and CDR2 (germline): LNHDA, SQIVND (reference sequence). The CDR3 is CASSPGGGAKNIQYF. The CDR3 nucleotides are TGTGCCAGTAGTCCCGGGGGGGGAGCCAAAAACATTCAGTACTTC.

V gene TRBV9 combines with J gene TRBJ2-1, with D uncertain. This CDR3 contains 13 residues. The V end lost 0 bases, the J end lost 7 bases, and 8 bases lay between the germline ends. CDR1 is SGDLS, CDR2 YYNGEE, per germline. Here the CDR3 reads CASSVEAFNEQFF. The CDR3, as DNA: TGTGCCAGCAGCGTAGAAGCTTTTAATGAGCAGTTCTTC.

The chain combines TRBV5-1 with TRBJ2-3; D may be TRBD2 (6 bases). The CDR3 sequence is 15 residues long. The V gene lost 0 bases and the J gene lost 0 bases, with 8 bases spanning the gap. CDR1 and CDR2 (germline): SGHRS, YFSETQ. The CDR3 region is CASSLGGTSTDTQYF. As DNA, the CDR3 is TGCGCCAGCAGCTTGGGCGGGACGAGCACAGATACGCAGTATTTT.

The chain couples TRBV12-5 to TRBJ1-1; D is possibly TRBD1 (5 bases). Germline V gene sequence: CDR1 LGHNT, CDR2 FRNRAP. The CDR3 runs 15 residues. The V gene lost 0 bases and the J gene lost 3 bases, with 11 bases spanning the gap. The CDR3 sequence is CASGLVPGGYTEAFF. The DNA for the CDR3 is TGTGCTAGTGGTTTGGTACCCGGGGGATACACTGAAGCTTTCTTT.

J is TRBJ2-1 and V is TRBV7-8, with 11 bases aligning to TRBD2. Per germline, CDR1 SGHVS and CDR2 FQNEAQ. CDR3 length: 15 amino acids. V shed 5 bases, J shed 9 bases, and the junction held 9 bases outside the gene matches. The CDR3 bases are TGTGCCAGCAGCCTAGGAGGGACTAGCGGAAGTGAGCAGTTCTTC. This codes for CASSLGGTSGSEQFF.

The chain joins TRBV5-6 to TRBJ2-1, with TRBD2 as a possible D gene (5 bases). The V and J ends lost 2 bases and 5 bases respectively, with 17 bases between them. There are 16 residues in the CDR3. From germline, CDR1 is SGHDT and CDR2 YYEEEE. CDR3 residues: CASSFRPSLGHNEQFF. DNA of the CDR3: TGTGCCAGCAGCTTTAGGCCTAGCCTTGGGCACAATGAGCAGTTCTTC. Combining the CDR3 with reference TRBV5-6 and TRBJ2-1 gives the whole variable domain DAGVTQSPTHLIKTRGQQVTLRCSPKSGHDTVSWYQQALGQGPQFIFQYYEEEERQRGNFPDRFSGHQFPNYSSELNVNALLLGDSALYLCASSFRPSLGHNEQFFGPGTRLTVL.

The chain carries TRBV10-1 and TRBJ2-3; tentatively, D is TRBD1 (6 bases). Germline V gene lookup returns CDR1 WNHNN and CDR2 SYGVQD (reference sequence). V dropped 3 bases and J dropped 5 bases, with 15 bases sitting between them. The CDR3 runs to 15 residues. The CDR3 spells CASSELGAGEDTQYF. CDR3 bases: TGCGCCAGCAGTGAACTGGGGGCAGGGGAAGATACGCAGTATTTT.

The genes are TRBV13 and TRBJ1-3; a weak D match, TRBD1 (5 bases). V was clipped by 5 bases and J by 0 bases, with 11 bases between them. The CDR3 sequence is 15 residues long. Germline CDR1 reads PRHDT; CDR2 reads FYEKMQ (reference sequence). As DNA, the CDR3 is TGTGCCAGCAGCCAACAGACAGACTCTGGAAACACCATATATTTT. Amino acids: CASSQQTDSGNTIYF. The whole variable domain, remainder taken from reference TRBV13 and TRBJ1-3, is AAGVIQSPRHLIKEKRETATLKCYPIPRHDTVYWYQQGPGQDPQFLISFYEKMQSDKGSIPDRFSAQQFSDYHSELNMSSLELGDSALYFCASSQQTDSGNTIYFGEGSWLTVV.

This chain joins TRBV27 and TRBJ1-2; no clear D. This CDR3 region has 14 residues. V lost 3 bases and J lost 0, with 8 bases in between. In germline, CDR1 is MNHEY, CDR2 SMNVEV (reference sequence). DNA of the CDR3: TGTGCCAGCAGTTTCGGGAGTACTAACTATGGCTACACCTTC. Its protein is CASSFGSTNYGYTF.

The rearrangement links TRBV19 to TRBJ1-1; the D is unclear. Germline assignment: CDR1 LNHDA and CDR2 SQIVND (reference sequence). Trimming removed 3 bases from V and 10 bases from J, with 12 bases in between. The CDR3 runs to 12 residues. In nucleotides, the CDR3 is TGTGCCAGTAGTATTGGGGTAAGCGGAGCTTTCTTT. It encodes CASSIGVSGAFF. The whole variable domain, remainder taken from reference TRBV19 and TRBJ1-1, is DGGITQSPKYLFRKEGQNVTLSCEQNLNHDAMYWYRQDPGQGLRLIYYSQIVNDFQKGDIAEGYSVSREKKESFPLTVTSAQKNPTAFYLCASSIGVSGAFFGQGTRLTVV.

This clone has more than one count but fewer than ten. The genes are TRBV27 and TRBJ1-2, with 9 positions matching TRBD1. J was trimmed by 0 bases and V by 6 bases; bases with no gene match: 5. CDR3 length: 15 residues. Germline CDR1 is MNHEY and CDR2 is SMNVEV (reference sequence). The CDR3 here is CASSPGQGPNYGYTF. DNA for the CDR3: TGTGCCAGCAGCCCCGGACAGGGGCCTAACTATGGCTACACCTTC.

The CDR3 coding sequence is TGTGCCAGCAGTTATGGCTTCAATCAGCCCCAGCATTTT. This encodes CASSYGFNQPQHF. The gene calls are TRBV12-3 or TRBV12-4 and TRBJ1-5; D is unclear. The CDR3 runs 13 residues. V lost 4 bases and J lost 3, with 7 bases in between.